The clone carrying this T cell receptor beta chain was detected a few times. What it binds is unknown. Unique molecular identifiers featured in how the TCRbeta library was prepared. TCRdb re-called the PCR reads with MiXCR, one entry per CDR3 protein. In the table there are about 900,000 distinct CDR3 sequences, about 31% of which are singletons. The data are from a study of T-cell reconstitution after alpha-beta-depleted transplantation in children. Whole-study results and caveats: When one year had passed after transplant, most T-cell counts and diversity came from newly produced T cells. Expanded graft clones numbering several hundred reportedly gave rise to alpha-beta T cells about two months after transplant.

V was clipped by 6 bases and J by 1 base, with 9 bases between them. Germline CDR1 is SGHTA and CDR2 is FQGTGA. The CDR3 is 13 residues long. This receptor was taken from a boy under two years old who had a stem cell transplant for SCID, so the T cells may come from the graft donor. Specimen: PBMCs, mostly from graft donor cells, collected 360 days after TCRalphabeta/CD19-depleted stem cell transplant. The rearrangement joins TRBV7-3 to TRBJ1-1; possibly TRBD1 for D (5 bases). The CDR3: CASSDRANTEAFF. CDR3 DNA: TGTGCCAGCAGTGACAGAGCGAACACTGAAGCTTTCTTT.